This T cell receptor (beta chain) is drawn from a study of shared clonotypes between healthy human individuals. Whole-study results and caveats: Rarefaction showed that sequencing of sorted subsets was incomplete (despite large depth). For naive CD4 cells, roughly 4.6% of clonotypes were shared across a handful of donors.

Running of the assay took place at deep level. Sequenced by immunoSEQ multiplex PCR; TCRdb stores in-frame clones only, minus some. The data contain 1 million to 1.3 million clones, around three quarters of them singletons. With regard to this clone: The antigen is not known.

All participating donors were Caucasian adults from Nashville, Tennessee. The CDR3 is 16 amino acids. The genes are TRBV21-1 and TRBJ1-4. TRBV21-1 is labeled a pseudogene. The receptor's source is a man in his late teens or twenties in good health. Some clones in this sample may be carry-over from other donors' samples. Material for sequencing was memory CD4+ T cells from PBMCs. Subset here: CD45RA-negative fraction. CDR3 DNA: TGTGCCAGCAGCAAGGCCCCCGGCAGCTTTAATGAAAAACTGTTTTTT. Its protein is CASSKAPGSFNEKLFF.